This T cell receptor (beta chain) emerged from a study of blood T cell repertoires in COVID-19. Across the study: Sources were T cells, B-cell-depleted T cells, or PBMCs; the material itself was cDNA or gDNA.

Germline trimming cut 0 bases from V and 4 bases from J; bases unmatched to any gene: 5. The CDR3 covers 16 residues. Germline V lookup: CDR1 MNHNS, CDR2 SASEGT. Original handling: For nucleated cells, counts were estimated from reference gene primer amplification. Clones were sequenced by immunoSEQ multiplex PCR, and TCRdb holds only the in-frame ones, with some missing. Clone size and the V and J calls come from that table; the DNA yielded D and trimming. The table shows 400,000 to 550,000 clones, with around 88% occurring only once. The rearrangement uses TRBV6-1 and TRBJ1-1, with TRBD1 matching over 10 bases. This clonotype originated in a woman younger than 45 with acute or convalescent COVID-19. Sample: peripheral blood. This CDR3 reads CASSEAYGTGATEAFF. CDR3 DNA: TGTGCCAGCAGTGAAGCGTATGGGACAGGGGCCACTGAAGCTTTCTTT.